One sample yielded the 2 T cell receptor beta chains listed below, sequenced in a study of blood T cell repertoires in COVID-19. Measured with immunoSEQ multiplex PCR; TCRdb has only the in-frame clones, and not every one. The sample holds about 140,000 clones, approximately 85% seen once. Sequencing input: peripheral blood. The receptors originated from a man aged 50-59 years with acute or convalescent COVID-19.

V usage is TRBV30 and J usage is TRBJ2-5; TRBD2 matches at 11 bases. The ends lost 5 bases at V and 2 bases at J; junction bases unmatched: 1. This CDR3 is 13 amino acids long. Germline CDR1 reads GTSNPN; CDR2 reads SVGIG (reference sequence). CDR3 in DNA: TGTGCCTGGCGGACTAGCGGGCAAGAGACCCAGTACTTC. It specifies CAWRTSGQETQYF. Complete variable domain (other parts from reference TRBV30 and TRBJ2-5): SQTIHQWPATLVQPVGSPLSLECTVEGTSNPNLYWYRQAAGRGLQLLFYSVGIGQISSEVPQNLSASRPQDRQFILSSKKLLLSDSGFYLCAWRTSGQETQYFGPGTRLLVL.

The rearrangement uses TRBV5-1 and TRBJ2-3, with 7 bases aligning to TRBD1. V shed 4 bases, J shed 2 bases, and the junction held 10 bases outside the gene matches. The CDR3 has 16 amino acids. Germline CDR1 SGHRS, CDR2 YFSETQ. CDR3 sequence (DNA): TGCGCCAGCAGCCAGACGACAGGGTTAGACACAGATACGCAGTATTTT. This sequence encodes CASSQTTGLDTDTQYF.